The sequence of this T cell receptor beta chain was determined in a study of T cells in Graves' hyperthyroidism and ophthalmopathy (dated by TCRdb to about 2019). Looking at the study overall: Peripheral blood was sampled at the time of initial diagnosis, prior to any treatment. After blood sampling, hyperthyroidism patients were treated with methimazole at a starting dose of 30 mg daily, and ophthalmopathy patients were treated with high-dose intravenous methylprednisolone. For training and testing, the 100 or so patients in the discovery cohort were randomly divided in a 7:3 ratio. A discovery cohort of approximately 97 patients, about 44 with Graves' ophthalmopathy and 55 to 60 with stable Graves' hyperthyroidism, was used to find distinguishing TCR V-J signatures. Prospective prediction of ophthalmopathy was tested in an independent validation cohort of approximately 18 hyperthyroidism patients and approximately 17 patients who later progressed to ophthalmopathy. TCR Vbeta CDR3 sequencing of 135 peripheral blood samples (fewer than 45 ophthalmopathy, 75 to 80 hyperthyroidism and roughly 17 progressor patients) is reported in the paper. In addition, the study compared T-cell repertoires in thyroid tissue and in blood from five or six Graves' hyperthyroidism patients.

This clonotype has more than one count but fewer than ten. It has no known antigen specificity. No much larger clone exists at a distance of one base, and base qualities are not known. The TCR beta CDR3 regions were amplified from RNA transcripts. A first-round RT-PCR of the TCR CDR3 used the HTBI primer set with the Qiagen OneStep RT-PCR kit. Libraries were constructed in a second round of multiplex PCR, after which size selection and purification were carried out. Sequencing of the libraries was done on an Illumina HiSeq2000 using paired-end 100 bp reads. The published analysis was carried out like this. SOAPnuke was used to process the raw data, removing reads that contained adapters or uncalled bases, had a mean Phred below 15, or lacked an exact match to the constant primer or identifier. High-quality paired reads were merged using COPE v1.2.5, and each unique nucleotide sequence was defined as a clonotype. MiTCR v1.1 was used to align the clonotypes against IMGT TRBV, TRBD and TRBJ reference segments. Only V-J combinations with frequency above 0.0001, covering 98% to 99.2% of repertoires, were analysed. A TCS score was defined as the ratio of F50 (clonal expansion) to E x V (chaos), with BLOSUM62-based TCRdist applied between CDR3 peptides within each V-J. Welch's t-statistics and random forest reduced roughly 530 V-J features to about 12, which were used in a naive Bayes classifier (R e1071). TCRdb applied fastp at Q25 and MiXCR to the public reads, then kept only in-frame beta chains. Records with the same CDR3 protein are collapsed into one entry carrying the most frequent genes and DNA. It is TCRdb's table, rather than the study itself, that gives the V and J calls and clone size. A total of roughly 350,000 distinct CDR3 sequences appear in this sample, around 15% of them only once. The top ten hold 30% to 35% of the sample.

Summary of the overall study and its limitations: In cross-validation, a model built on a 13 V-J signature told ophthalmopathy apart from stable hyperthyroidism with 85% to 90% sensitivity and roughly 82% specificity, and in testing the same model reached 80%/75%. Most expanded thyroid clonotypes (frequency above 0.001) were also found in blood, which suggests that blood repertoires may mirror thyroid immune responses. Sample size was not statistically predetermined, and blinding of investigators to group allocation was not performed. In validation, the model predicted progression to ophthalmopathy with roughly 66% sensitivity and 72.22% specificity, a median of around six months before onset.

In the ophthalmopathy patients, disease was moderately to severely active, with a Clinical Activity Score of 3 or more, a NOSPECS grade of 4 or more, and a duration of less than 3 months. The study excluded patients with uncontrolled infections, other autoimmune diseases, pregnancy or lactation. Diagnoses were established on the basis of clinical symptoms, serum thyroxine and TRAb, thyroid ultrasound, and orbital computed tomography. PBMCs were separated from 10 ml of fresh peripheral blood using Ficoll-Paque density gradient centrifugation. Total RNA was extracted with Trizol reagent, and quality was checked on an Agilent 2100 Bioanalyzer. The germline ends are 25 bases apart after V is trimmed by 6 bases and J by 7 bases. CDR1 and CDR2 (DFQATT, SNEGSKA) derive from the germline V gene (reference sequence). The CDR3 covers 16 residues, taking in both the cysteine and the phenylalanine. Just the 48-base CDR3 DNA is kept, in frame starting at base 1.

Source material: blood. This sequence originates from a woman between 35 and 50 years old with Graves' ophthalmopathy. This chain is built from TRBV20-1 and TRBJ2-4; the D segment could be TRBD2, given 6 matching bases. In nucleotide form, the sequence is TGCAGTGCCCCTTTAGCAGGTAGTCGTGGGAGGAACATTCAGTACTTC. It translates to CSAPLAGSRGRNIQYF.